Following are 8 T cell receptor beta chains from one sample sequenced in a study of CD8 T cells in ankylosing spondylitis. Overall study findings and caveats: Typical of ankylosing spondylitis blood, it appeared, was a TCR beta motif of eight highly homologous variants.

MiXCR was run by TCRdb on the 5' RACE reads, yielding one entry per CDR3 protein. The table records about 480,000 distinct CDR3 sequences, roughly 18% of them present only once. No antigen has been identified for these receptors. Sequenced: blood, either unsorted or a sorted T cell fraction (not recorded which). All receptors derive from a male donor with ankylosing spondylitis.

This clonotype was picked up a small number of times. This rearrangement joins TRBV19 to TRBJ2-7; D is uncertain. Per the germline V gene, CDR1 is LNHDA and CDR2 is SQIVND (reference sequence). V lost 6 bases, J lost 7 bases, and 13 bases lay in between. The CDR3 sequence is 12 residues long. The CDR3 here is CASSPRIGEQYF. The CDR3 coding sequence is TGTGCCAGTAGCCCCCGGATCGGGGAGCAGTACTTC.

In its sample, this clonotype was seen many times. This chain links TRBV29-1 with TRBJ2-1, with a weak D call TRBD2 (6 bases). V shed 4 bases and J shed 4 bases, with 17 bases lying between them. Germline-derived CDR1 and CDR2 are SQVTM and ANQGSEA. CDR3 length: 15 amino acids. This chain's CDR3 is CSVVVRRGMYNEQFF. CDR3 sequence (DNA): TGCAGCGTTGTGGTACGGCGGGGTATGTACAATGAGCAGTTCTTC.

As to this clonotype: This may be a read error: a much more frequent sequence differs by one nucleotide. Likely a read error: the CDR3 ends without its conserved phenylalanine or tryptophan. The chain is built from TRBV7-2 and TRBJ1-1; D not certain. The CDR3 sequence is 11 residues long. The V gene's germline CDR1 is SGHTA and CDR2 FQGNSA. V was pared by 0 bases and J by 7 bases, with 3 bases between. The CDR3 loop is CASSLAVEAFL. CDR3 coding DNA: TGTGCCAGCAGCTTAGCGGTTGAAGCTTTCCTT.

The chain recombines TRBV5-1 with TRBJ2-1; 11 nucleotides agree with TRBD2. Trimming took 3 bases from V and 7 from J; bases not matched to a gene: 6. Germline assignment: CDR1 SGHRS and CDR2 YFSETQ. This CDR3 region has 15 residues. CDR3 amino acids: CASSYSGGAGNEQFF. CDR3 in DNA: TGCGCCAGCAGCTATAGCGGGGGGGCCGGGAATGAGCAGTTCTTC.

The rearrangement links TRBV6-1 to TRBJ1-2, with a possible D match to TRBD1 (5 bases). The CDR3 is 13 amino acids. Germline V gene lookup returns CDR1 MNHNS and CDR2 SASEGT. V was shortened by 4 bases and J by 1 base, with 7 bases between the two germline ends. The CDR3 nucleotides read TGTGCCAGCAGTGTTCAGGGTAACTATGGCTACACCTTC. Its translation: CASSVQGNYGYTF.

The rearrangement joins TRBV20-1 to TRBJ1-2; TRBD1 matches 7 bases. This CDR3 region has 13 residues. J was trimmed by 8 bases and V by 4 bases; bases with no gene match: 10. Germline V gene lookup returns CDR1 DFQATT and CDR2 SNEGSKA (reference sequence). CDR3 in DNA: TGCAGTGCTACCACAGGGGAAGTGAGGGGCTACACCTTC. It yields the protein CSATTGEVRGYTF.

The chain uses TRBV19 and TRBJ2-7; weak D call: TRBD1 (6 bases). Trimming left V 0 bases short and J 3 bases short, with 12 bases between. The CDR3 sequence is 15 residues long. Germline loops: CDR1 LNHDA, CDR2 SQIVND (reference sequence). Here the CDR3 DNA reads TGTGCCAGTAGTATAGACCTGACAGGCGGCTACGAGCAGTACTTC. Its protein is CASSIDLTGGYEQYF.

V is TRBV9 and J is TRBJ2-3; TRBD2 agrees at 10 bases. This CDR3 region has 15 residues. Germline assignment: CDR1 SGDLS and CDR2 YYNGEE. The V segment lost 3 bases and the J segment 6 bases; nucleotides outside the gene matches: 7. The CDR3 reads CASSDSSGSTDTQYF. The CDR3 coding sequence is TGTGCCAGCAGCGACTCTAGCGGGAGTACTGATACGCAGTATTTT.